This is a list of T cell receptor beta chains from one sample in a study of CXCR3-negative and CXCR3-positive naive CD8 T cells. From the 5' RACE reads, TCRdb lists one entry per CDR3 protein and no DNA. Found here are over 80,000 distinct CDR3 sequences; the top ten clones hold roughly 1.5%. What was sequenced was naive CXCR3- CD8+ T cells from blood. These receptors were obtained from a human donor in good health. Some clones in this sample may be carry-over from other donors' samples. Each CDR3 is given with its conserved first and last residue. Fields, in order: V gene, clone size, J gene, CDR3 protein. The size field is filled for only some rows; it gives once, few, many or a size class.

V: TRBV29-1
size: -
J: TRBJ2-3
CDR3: CSVDGLGTAGGDTQYF

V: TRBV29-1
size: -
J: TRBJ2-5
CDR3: CSVEGQRRETQYF

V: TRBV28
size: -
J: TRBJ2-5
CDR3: CASSLGEQDQETQYF

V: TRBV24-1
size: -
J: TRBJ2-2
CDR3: CATSDFSRVPGELFF

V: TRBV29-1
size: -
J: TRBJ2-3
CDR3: CSVEWEHSTDTQYF

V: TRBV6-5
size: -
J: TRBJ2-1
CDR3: CASSYSVNEQFF

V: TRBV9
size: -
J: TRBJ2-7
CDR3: CASSVTGTSGSPSEQYF

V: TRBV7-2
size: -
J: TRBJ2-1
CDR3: CASSRLGLAGGSSYNEQFF

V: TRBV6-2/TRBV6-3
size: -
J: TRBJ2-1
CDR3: CASSYSTPTGLDEQFF

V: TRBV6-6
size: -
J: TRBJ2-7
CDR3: CASMPSPRLPDEQYF

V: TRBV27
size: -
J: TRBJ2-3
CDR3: CASSLSIRLSDQVDTQYF

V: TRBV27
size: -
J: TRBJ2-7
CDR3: CASSLTTGKSYEQYF

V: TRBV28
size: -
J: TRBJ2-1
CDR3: CASSLVRGYNEQFF

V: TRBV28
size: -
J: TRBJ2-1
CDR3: CASSFRVWEQFF

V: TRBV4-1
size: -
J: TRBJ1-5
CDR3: CASSQGGSVSGNQPQHF

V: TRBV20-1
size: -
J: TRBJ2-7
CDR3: CSAILVSGPYEQYF

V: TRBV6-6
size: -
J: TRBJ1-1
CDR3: CASSYKRGGNTEAFF

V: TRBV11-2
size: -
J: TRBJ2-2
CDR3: CASSFPGTGELFF

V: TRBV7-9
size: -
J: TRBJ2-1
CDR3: CASRHPGTSGRSLYNEQFF

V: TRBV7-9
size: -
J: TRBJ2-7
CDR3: CASSPGLSPSYEQYF

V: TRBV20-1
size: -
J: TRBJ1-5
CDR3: CSARVRGGLNQPQHF

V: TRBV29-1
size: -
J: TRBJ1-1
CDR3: CSVKTGTGLPATEAFF

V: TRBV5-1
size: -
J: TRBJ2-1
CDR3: CASSLGLAGTLLYNEQFF

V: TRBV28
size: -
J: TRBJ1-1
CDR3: CASSYLNDEAFF

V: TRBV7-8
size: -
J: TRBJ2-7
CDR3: CASSLDTGRQGVYEQYF

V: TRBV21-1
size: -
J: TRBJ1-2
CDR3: CASSKAEGGGYTF

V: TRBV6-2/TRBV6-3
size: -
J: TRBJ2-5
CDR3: CASSYSAGRSEETQYF

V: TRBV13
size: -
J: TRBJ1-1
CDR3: CASSLYRGVGTEAFF

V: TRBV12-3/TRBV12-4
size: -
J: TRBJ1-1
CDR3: CASSLDRDYMNTEAFF

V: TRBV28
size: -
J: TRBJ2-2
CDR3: CASRQRPNTGELFF

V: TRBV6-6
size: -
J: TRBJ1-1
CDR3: CASTSQGSFTEAFF

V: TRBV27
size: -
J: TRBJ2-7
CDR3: CAGLRVRAYYEQYF

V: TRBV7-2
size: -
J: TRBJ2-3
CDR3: CASSSRQGQPDTQYF

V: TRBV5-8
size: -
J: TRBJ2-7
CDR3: CASSFPAGGYEQYF

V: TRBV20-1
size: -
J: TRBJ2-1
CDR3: CSARTSSSYNEQFF

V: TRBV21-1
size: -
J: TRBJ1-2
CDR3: CASSATANYGYTF

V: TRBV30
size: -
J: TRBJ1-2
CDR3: CAWTTGKDYTF

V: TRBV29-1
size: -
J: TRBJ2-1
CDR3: CSVEGSANEQFF

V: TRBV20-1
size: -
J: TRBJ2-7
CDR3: CSATPWGGEQYF

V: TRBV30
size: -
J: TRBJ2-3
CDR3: CAWSPGVIRSGGYTDTQYF

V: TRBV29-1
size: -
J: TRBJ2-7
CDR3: CSVETSGGGYEQYF

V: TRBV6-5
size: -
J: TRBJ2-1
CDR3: CASRSGGYNEQFF

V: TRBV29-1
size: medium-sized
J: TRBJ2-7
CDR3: CSVVPSGSYEQYF

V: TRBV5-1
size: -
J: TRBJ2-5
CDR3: CASSLYGASSSQETQYF

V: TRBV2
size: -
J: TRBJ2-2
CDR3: CASSDSNTGELFF

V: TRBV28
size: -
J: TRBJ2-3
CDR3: CASSPVTSGEEYF

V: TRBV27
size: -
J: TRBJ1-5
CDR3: CASSLWAGEVNQPQHF

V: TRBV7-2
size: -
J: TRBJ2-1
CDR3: CASHLAGGHNEQFF

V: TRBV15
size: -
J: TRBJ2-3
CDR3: CATSRDSTDTQYF

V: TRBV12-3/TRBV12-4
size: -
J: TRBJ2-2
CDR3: CASSLTGGGELFF

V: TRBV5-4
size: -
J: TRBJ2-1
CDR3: CASSLGGNEQFF

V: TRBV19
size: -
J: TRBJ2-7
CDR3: CASSTGQGVRYEQYF

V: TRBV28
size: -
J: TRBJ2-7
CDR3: CASSLLSNRDYEQYF

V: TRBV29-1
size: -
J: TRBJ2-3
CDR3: CSVAGTSGTDTQYF

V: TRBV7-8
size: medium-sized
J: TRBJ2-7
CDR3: CASSRMGAYEQYF

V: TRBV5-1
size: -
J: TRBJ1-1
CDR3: CASTRPTDTEAFF

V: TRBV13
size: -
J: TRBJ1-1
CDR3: CASSSLEGGTEAFF